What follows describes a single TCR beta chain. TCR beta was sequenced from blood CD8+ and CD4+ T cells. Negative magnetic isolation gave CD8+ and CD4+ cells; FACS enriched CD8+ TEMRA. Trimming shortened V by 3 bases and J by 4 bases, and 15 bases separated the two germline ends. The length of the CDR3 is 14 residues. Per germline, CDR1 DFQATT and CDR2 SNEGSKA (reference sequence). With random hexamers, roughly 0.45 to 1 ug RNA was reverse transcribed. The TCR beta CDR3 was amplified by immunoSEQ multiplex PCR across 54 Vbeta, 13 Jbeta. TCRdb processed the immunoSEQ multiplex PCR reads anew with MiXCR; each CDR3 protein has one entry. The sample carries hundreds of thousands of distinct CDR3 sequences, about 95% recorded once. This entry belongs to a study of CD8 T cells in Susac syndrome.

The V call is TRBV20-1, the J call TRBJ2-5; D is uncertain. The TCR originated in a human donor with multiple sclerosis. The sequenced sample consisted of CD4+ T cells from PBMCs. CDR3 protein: CSASGAGSLETQYF. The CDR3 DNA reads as TGCAGTGCTAGTGGAGCCGGGTCGTTAGAGACCCAGTACTTC.